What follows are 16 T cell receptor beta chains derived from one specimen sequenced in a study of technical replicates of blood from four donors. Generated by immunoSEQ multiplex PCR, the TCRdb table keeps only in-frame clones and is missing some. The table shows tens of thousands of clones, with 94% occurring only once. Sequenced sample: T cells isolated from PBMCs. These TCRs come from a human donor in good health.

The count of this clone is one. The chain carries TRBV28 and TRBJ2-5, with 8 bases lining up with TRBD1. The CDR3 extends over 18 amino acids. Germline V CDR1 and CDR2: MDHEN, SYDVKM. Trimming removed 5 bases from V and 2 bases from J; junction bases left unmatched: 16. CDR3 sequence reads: CASSQLPSKGDRQETQYF. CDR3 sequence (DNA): TGTGCCAGCAGTCAGCTCCCCTCCAAGGGGGACAGGCAAGAGACCCAGTACTTC. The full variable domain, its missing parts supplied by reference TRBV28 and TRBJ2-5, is DVKVTQSSRYLVKRTGEKVFLECVQDMDHENMFWYRQDPGLGLRLIYFSYDVKMKEKGDIPEGYSVSREKKERFSLILESASTNQTSMYLCASSQLPSKGDRQETQYFGPGTRLLVL.

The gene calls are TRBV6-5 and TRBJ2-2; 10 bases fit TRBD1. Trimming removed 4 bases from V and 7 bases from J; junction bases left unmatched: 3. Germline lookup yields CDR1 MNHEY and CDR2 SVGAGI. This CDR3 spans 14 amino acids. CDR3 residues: CASSFGTGVGELFF. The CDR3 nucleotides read TGTGCCAGCAGTTTTGGGACAGGGGTCGGGGAGCTGTTTTTT.

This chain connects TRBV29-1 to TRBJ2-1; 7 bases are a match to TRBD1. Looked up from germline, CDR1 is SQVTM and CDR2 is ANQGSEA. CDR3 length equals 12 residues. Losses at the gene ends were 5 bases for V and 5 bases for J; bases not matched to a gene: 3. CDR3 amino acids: CSVWDRNNEQFF. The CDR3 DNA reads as TGCAGCGTTTGGGACAGAAACAATGAGCAGTTCTTC.

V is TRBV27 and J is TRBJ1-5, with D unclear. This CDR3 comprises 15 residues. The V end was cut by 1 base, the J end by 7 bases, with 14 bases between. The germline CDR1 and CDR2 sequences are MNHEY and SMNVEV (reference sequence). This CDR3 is CASSLYGFSGQPQHF. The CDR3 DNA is TGTGCCAGCAGTTTATATGGGTTTAGCGGGCAGCCCCAGCATTTT.

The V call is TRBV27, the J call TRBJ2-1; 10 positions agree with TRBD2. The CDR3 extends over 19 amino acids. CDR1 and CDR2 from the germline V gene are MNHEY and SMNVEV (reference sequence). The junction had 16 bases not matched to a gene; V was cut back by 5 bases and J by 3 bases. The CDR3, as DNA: TGTGCCAGCAGTCCCCGGGGAGGTCGTAGCGGGGGGTTCTACAATGAGCAGTTCTTC. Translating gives CASSPRGGRSGGFYNEQFF.

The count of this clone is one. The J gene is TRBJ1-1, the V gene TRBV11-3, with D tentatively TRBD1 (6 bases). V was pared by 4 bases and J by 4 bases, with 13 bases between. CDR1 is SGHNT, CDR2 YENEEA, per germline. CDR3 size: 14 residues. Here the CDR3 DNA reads TGTGCCAGCAGCTCCCGGGACACCCTCACTGAAGCTTTCTTT. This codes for CASSSRDTLTEAFF.

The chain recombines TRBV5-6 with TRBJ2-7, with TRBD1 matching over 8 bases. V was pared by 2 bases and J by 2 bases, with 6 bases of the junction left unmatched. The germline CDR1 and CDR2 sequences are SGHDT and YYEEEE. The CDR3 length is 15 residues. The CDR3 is CASSLWGQVAYEQYF. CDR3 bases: TGTGCCAGCAGCTTATGGGGACAGGTTGCCTACGAGCAGTACTTC. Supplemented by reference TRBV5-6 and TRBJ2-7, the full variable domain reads DAGVTQSPTHLIKTRGQQVTLRCSPKSGHDTVSWYQQALGQGPQFIFQYYEEEERQRGNFPDRFSGHQFPNYSSELNVNALLLGDSALYLCASSLWGQVAYEQYFGPGTRLTVT.

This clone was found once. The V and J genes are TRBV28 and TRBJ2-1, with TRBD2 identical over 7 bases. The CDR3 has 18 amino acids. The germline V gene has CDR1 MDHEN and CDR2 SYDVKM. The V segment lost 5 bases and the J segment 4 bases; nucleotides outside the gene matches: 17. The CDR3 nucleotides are TGTGCCAGCAGTCCTATCCGGGGACTAACCGGGGCATACAATGAGCAGTTCTTC. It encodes CASSPIRGLTGAYNEQFF.

CDR3: CASSDSGTPSHGYTF. CDR3 coding DNA: TGTGCCAGCAGTGACTCAGGGACACCCTCCCATGGCTACACCTTC. The chain couples TRBV6-4 to TRBJ1-2, with D possibly matching TRBD1 (6 bases). With 0 bases removed from V and 6 bases from J, the gap between germline ends came to 14 bases. This CDR3 spans 15 amino acids. CDR1 is MRHNA and CDR2 is SNTAGT in the germline V gene.

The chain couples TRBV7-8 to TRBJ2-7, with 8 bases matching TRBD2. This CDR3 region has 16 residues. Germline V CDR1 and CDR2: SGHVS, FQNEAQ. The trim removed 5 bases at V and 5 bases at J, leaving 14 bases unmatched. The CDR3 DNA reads TGTGCCAGCAGCATCAGCTGGCGACTAGCGTCGGACGAGCAGTACTTC. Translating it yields CASSISWRLASDEQYF.

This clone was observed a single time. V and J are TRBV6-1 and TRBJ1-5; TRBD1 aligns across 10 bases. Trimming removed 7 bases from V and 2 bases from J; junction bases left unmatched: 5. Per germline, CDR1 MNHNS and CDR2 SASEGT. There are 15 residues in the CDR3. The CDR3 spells CASMGTGAGNQPQHF. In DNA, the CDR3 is TGTGCCAGCATGGGGACAGGGGCCGGCAATCAGCCCCAGCATTTT.

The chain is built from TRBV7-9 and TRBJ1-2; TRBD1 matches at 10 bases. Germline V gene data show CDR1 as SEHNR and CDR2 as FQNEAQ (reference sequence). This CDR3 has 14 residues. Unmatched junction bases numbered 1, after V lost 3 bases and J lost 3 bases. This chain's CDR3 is CASSFGQGDYGYTF. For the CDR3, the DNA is TGTGCCAGCAGCTTCGGACAGGGGGACTATGGCTACACCTTC.

The CDR3 bases are TGTGCCAGCAGCTTAGCGAGGGTTCGGGCCTACGAGCAGTACTTC. As protein: CASSLARVRAYEQYF. The chain couples TRBV7-8 to TRBJ2-7, with a tentative D call TRBD2 (5 bases). Per the germline V gene, CDR1 is SGHVS and CDR2 is FQNEAQ. The ends were cut back, 0 bases at V and 2 bases at J, with 11 bases in the middle. The CDR3 has 15 residues.

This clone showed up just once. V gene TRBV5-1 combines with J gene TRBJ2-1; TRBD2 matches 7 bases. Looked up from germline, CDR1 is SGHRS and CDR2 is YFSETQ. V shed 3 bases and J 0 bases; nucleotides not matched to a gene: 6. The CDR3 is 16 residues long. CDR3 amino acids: CASSSGLQSSYNEQFF. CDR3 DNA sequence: TGCGCCAGCAGCTCGGGACTACAGAGCTCCTACAATGAGCAGTTCTTC.

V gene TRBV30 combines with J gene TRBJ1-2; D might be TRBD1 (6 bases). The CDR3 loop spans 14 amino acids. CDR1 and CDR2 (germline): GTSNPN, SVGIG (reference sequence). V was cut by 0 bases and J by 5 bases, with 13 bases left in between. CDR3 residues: CAWSVGRGIYGYTF. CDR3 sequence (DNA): TGTGCCTGGAGTGTAGGTAGGGGGATTTATGGCTACACCTTC.

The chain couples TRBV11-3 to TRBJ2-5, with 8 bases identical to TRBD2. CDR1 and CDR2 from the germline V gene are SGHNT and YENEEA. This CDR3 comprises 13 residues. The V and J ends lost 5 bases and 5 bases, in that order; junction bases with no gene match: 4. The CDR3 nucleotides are TGTGCCAGCAGCGTGAGCGGGAGCGAGACCCAGTACTTC. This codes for CASSVSGSETQYF.